This is a list of T cell receptor beta chains from one sample in a study of cytomegalovirus exposure and HLA in healthy donors. Only in-frame clones appear in the TCRdb table, and some are missing; sequencing was by immunoSEQ multiplex PCR. The table has some 140,000 clones, more than 70% seen once; the top ten hold approximately 2%. Sequencing was done on a sample of PBMCs. The receptors stem from a man aged 25 to 40 in good health and CMV-seronegative. CDR3s include the opening cysteine and the closing phenylalanine or tryptophan. D genes are given only for firm matches. Only some rows state a clone size, as once, few, many or a class for expanded clones.

cdr3_aa cdr3_nt v_call d_call j_call clone_size
CASSIASGSTDTQYF TGTGCCAGTAGTATAGCTAGCGGGAGCACAGATACGCAGTATTTT TRBV19 TRBD2 TRBJ2-3 .
CSVDAGYYTEAFF TGCAGCGTTGACGCAGGTTATTACACTGAAGCTTTCTTT TRBV29-1 . TRBJ1-1 .
CASSEGQEASQPQHF TGTGCCAGCAGTGAAGGGCAGGAGGCCAGTCAGCCCCAGCATTTT TRBV6-1 . TRBJ1-5 .
CASSSQFGTYNEQFF TGTGCCAGCAGCTCTCAGTTCGGGACCTACAATGAGCAGTTCTTC TRBV11-2 . TRBJ2-1 .
CASSPVLAQQETQYF TGTGCCAGCAGCCCCGTTTTGGCACAGCAAGAGACCCAGTACTTC TRBV6-5 . TRBJ2-5 .
CASSVADRAYEQYF TGTGCCAGCAGCGTAGCCGACAGAGCCTACGAGCAGTACTTC TRBV9 . TRBJ2-7 .
CASSPFSGRGTDTQYF TGTGCCAGCAGCCCATTTAGCGGGAGAGGCACAGATACGCAGTATTTT TRBV11-2 TRBD2 TRBJ2-3 .
CAGSMGQGAAEQYF TGTGCCGGCAGCATGGGACAGGGGGCCGCCGAGCAGTACTTC TRBV9 TRBD1 TRBJ2-7 .
CASSYSRQGGGNTIYF TGTGCCAGCAGTTACTCGAGACAGGGTGGTGGAAACACCATATATTTT TRBV6-6 TRBD1 TRBJ1-3 .
CASRQSPTVYQETQYF TGCGCCAGCAGACAAAGCCCGACAGTATATCAAGAGACCCAGTACTTC TRBV5-1 . TRBJ2-5 .
CASSDVAGVGTGELFF TGTGCCAGCAGTGACGTAGCGGGAGTTGGCACCGGGGAGCTGTTTTTT TRBV6-4 TRBD2 TRBJ2-2 few
CASSAHTGIATEAFF TGTGCCAGCAGCGCCCATACAGGGATTGCAACTGAAGCTTTCTTT TRBV11-2 . TRBJ1-1 .
CASSLTGLEQYF TGTGCCAGCAGTTTAACCGGACTAGAGCAGTACTTC TRBV27 . TRBJ2-7 .
CASSPGAGELFF TGTGCCAGCAGCCCGGGGGCCGGGGAGCTGTTTTTT TRBV5-5 . TRBJ2-2 few
CAISQGLMNTEAFF TGTGCCATCAGTCAGGGCCTTATGAACACTGAAGCTTTCTTT TRBV10-3 . TRBJ1-1 .
CASSLGLVGEQYF TGTGCCAGCAGTTTGGGACTAGTAGGGGAGCAGTACTTC TRBV27 TRBD2 TRBJ2-7 .
CASSVYRNEKLFF TGTGCCAGCAGTGTTTACAGGAATGAAAAACTGTTTTTT TRBV2 . TRBJ1-4 .
CAWSVGQGTGELFF TGTGCCTGGAGTGTGGGGCAGGGAACCGGGGAGCTGTTTTTT TRBV30 . TRBJ2-2 .
CASSVTGQGENYGYTF TGTGCCAGCAGCGTAACGGGACAGGGGGAGAACTATGGCTACACCTTC TRBV9 TRBD1 TRBJ1-2 .
CASSFHSGRGTGELFF TGTGCCAGCAGTTTCCACAGCGGGAGAGGGACCGGGGAGCTGTTTTTT TRBV27 TRBD2 TRBJ2-2 .
CASSRYSSANYGYTF TGTGCCAGCAGTCGCTATTCGTCGGCTAACTATGGCTACACCTTC TRBV27 . TRBJ1-2 few
CASSKTGGPYNEQFF TGTGCCAGCAGTAAAACAGGGGGCCCCTACAATGAGCAGTTCTTC TRBV2 TRBD1 TRBJ2-1 .
CASRLVEYNEQFF TGTGCCAGCAGGCTAGTTGAGTACAATGAGCAGTTCTTC TRBV2 . TRBJ2-1 .
CAIRPAGGEENIQYF TGTGCCATCAGGCCAGCGGGAGGAGAGGAAAACATTCAGTACTTC TRBV10-3 TRBD2 TRBJ2-4 .
CSVIPFRRLSYEQYF TGCAGCGTTATCCCCTTTCGGCGACTCTCCTACGAGCAGTACTTC TRBV29-1 . TRBJ2-7 .
CASSVGQNGYTF TGTGCCAGCAGTGTCGGACAGAATGGCTACACCTTC TRBV6-1 . TRBJ1-2 few
CAMKGQGTYEQYF TGTGCCATGAAGGGACAGGGAACCTACGAGCAGTACTTC TRBV10-3 TRBD1 TRBJ2-7 few
CAISTTYSLNYGYTF TGTGCCATCAGTACGACATATTCCCTGAACTATGGCTACACCTTC TRBV10-3 . TRBJ1-2 .
CASSLDAGNPEAFF TGTGCCAGCAGCTTGGATGCAGGGAACCCTGAAGCTTTCTTT TRBV5-4 . TRBJ1-1 once
CAWSLWGAGGDEQYF TGTGCCTGGAGTCTATGGGGAGCGGGAGGGGACGAGCAGTACTTC TRBV30 TRBD2 TRBJ2-7 .
CASKGVNNQPQHF TGTGCCAGCAAAGGGGTTAATAATCAGCCCCAGCATTTT TRBV6-1 . TRBJ1-5 .
CAITPGQGGTEAFF TGTGCCATCACTCCGGGACAGGGGGGGACTGAAGCTTTCTTT TRBV10-3 TRBD1 TRBJ1-1 .
CASSLVLAGGEQYF TGCGCCAGCAGCTTGGTTCTAGCGGGGGGCGAGCAGTACTTC TRBV5-1 TRBD2 TRBJ2-7 few
CASSLWGREQYF TGTGCCAGCAGTTTATGGGGCCGCGAGCAGTACTTC TRBV27 . TRBJ2-7 .
CASSLAGAGNTEAFF TGTGCCAGCAGCCTGGCGGGGGCGGGGAACACTGAAGCTTTCTTT TRBV27 . TRBJ1-1 .
CASIPLVNTEAFF TGTGCCAGCATTCCCCTCGTGAACACTGAAGCTTTCTTT TRBV6-1 . TRBJ1-1 .
CASSESTPAFPNYEQYF TGCGCCAGCAGTGAGTCGACTCCAGCATTTCCAAACTACGAGCAGTACTTC TRBV10-2 . TRBJ2-7 .
CASTPGGAGPNEKLFF TGTGCCAGCACACCGGGGGGGGCAGGACCGAATGAAAAACTGTTTTTT TRBV2 . TRBJ1-4 .
CASNQKGTGDGSNQPQHF TGCGCCAGCAACCAAAAGGGGACAGGGGACGGGAGCAATCAGCCCCAGCATTTT TRBV5-1 TRBD1 TRBJ1-5 .
CASSFGGRTGETQYF TGTGCCAGCAGCTTTGGTGGTAGGACAGGGGAGACCCAGTACTTC TRBV7-3 TRBD1 TRBJ2-5 .
CASSADRVPDTQYF TGTGCCAGCAGTGCGGACAGGGTCCCAGATACGCAGTATTTT TRBV2 TRBD1 TRBJ2-3 .
CASSQHGGSGANVLTF TGCGCCAGCAGCCAGCACGGGGGCTCTGGGGCCAACGTCCTGACTTTC TRBV5-1 . TRBJ2-6 .
CSVDRDSVRCTGELFF TGCAGCGTTGACCGGGACAGTGTGCGCTGCACCGGGGAGCTGTTTTTT TRBV29-1 TRBD1 TRBJ2-2 .
CASRGQGAIYNSPLHF TGTGCCAGCAGAGGACAGGGGGCGATCTATAATTCACCCCTCCACTTT TRBV2 TRBD1 TRBJ1-6 .
CASSVDINTEAFF TGTGCCAGCAGCGTAGACATTAACACTGAAGCTTTCTTT TRBV5-4 . TRBJ1-1 .